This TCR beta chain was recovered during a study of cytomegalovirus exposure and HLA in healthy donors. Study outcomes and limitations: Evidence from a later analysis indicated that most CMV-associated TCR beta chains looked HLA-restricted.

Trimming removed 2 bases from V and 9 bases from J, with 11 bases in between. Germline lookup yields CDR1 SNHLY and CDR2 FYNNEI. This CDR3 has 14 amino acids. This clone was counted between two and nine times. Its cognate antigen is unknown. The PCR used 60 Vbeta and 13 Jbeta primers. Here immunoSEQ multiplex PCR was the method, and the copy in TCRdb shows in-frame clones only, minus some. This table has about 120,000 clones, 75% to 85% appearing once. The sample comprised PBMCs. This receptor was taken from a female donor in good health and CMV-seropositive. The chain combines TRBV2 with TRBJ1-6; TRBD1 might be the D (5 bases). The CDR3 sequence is CASSERAQGSPLHF. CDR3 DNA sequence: TGTGCCAGCAGTGAACGGGCCCAGGGTTCACCCCTCCACTTT.